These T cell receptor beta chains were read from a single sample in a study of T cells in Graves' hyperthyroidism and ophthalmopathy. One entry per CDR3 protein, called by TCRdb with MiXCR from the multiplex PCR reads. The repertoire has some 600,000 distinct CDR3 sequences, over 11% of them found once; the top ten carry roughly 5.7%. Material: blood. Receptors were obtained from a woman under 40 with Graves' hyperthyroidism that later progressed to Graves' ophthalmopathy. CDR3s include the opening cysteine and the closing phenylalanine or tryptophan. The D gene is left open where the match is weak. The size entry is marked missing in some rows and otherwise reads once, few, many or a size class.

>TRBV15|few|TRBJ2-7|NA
TGTGCCACCAGCAGGGAGGGAGACGAGCAGTACTTC
CATSREGDEQYF
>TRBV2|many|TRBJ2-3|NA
TGTGCCAGCACCTACCCAGGGGACACAGATACGCAGTATTTT
CASTYPGDTDTQYF
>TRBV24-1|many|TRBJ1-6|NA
TGTGCCACCAGTCAACAGGATAATTCACCCCTCCACTTT
CATSQQDNSPLHF
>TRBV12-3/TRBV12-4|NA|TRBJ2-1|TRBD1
TGTGCCAGCAGGGGGGACAGATACAATGAGCAGTTCTTC
CASRGDRYNEQFF
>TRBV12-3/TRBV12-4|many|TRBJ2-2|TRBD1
TGTGCCAGCAGCCCGGACAGGGGGGACACCGGGGAGCTGTTTTTT
CASSPDRGDTGELFF
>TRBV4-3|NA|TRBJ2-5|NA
TGCGCCAGCAGTGTCAAGGGGGGGGACCAAGAGACCCAGTACTTC
CASSVKGGDQETQYF
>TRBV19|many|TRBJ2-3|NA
TGTGCCAGTAGTATTGGGACTCGCGGTACGCAGTATTTT
CASSIGTRGTQYF
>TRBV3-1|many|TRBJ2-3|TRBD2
TGTGCCAGCAGCCCAGGGACTAGCGGGTACACAGATACGCAGTATTTT
CASSPGTSGYTDTQYF
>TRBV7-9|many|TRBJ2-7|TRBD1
TGTGCCAGCAGCTCGAAGGGGACAGGGGGCTTCTCCTACGAGCAGTACTTC
CASSSKGTGGFSYEQYF
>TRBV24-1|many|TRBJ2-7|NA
TGTGCCACCTCGGCGGACAGCTACGAGCAGTACTTC
CATSADSYEQYF
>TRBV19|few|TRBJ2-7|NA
TGTGCCAGTAGTATCAGCCAGAGCTACGAGCAGTACTTC
CASSISQSYEQYF
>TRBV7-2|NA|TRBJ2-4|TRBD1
TGTGCCAGCAGCTTAGGACCGGGACAGATAGCCAAAAACATTCAGTACTTC
CASSLGPGQIAKNIQYF
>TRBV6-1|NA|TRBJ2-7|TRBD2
TGTGCCAGCCGGGAGGCAGCGGCCTACGAGCAGTACTTC
CASREAAAYEQYF
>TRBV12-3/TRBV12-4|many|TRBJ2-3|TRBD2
TGTGCCAGCAGCCCCGAAATTGGGCGGGAGGGTTATACGCAGTATTTT
CASSPEIGREGYTQYF
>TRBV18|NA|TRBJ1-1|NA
TGTGCCAGCTCGCAGGGTTCAGGGGTGAACACTGAAGCTTTCTTT
CASSQGSGVNTEAFF
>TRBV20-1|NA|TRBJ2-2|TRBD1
TGCACAGAGTTCAGGGGGCAAAGAGACACCGGGGAGCTGTTTTTT
CTEFRGQRDTGELFF
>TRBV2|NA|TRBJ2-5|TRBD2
TGTGCCAGCAGACCTAGCGGAGTCAAGACAGAGACCCAGTACTTC
CASRPSGVKTETQYF
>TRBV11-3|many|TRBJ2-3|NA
TGTGCCAGCAGTTCCCCCAATTTAGATACGCAGTATTTT
CASSSPNLDTQYF
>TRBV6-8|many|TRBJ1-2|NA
TGTGCCAGCAGAATAGACGGCTACTTGACTAACTATGGCTACACCTTC
CASRIDGYLTNYGYTF
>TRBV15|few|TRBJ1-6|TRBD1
TGTGCCACCAGCAGAGGGGACAGGGGAAATTCACCCCTCCACTTT
CATSRGDRGNSPLHF
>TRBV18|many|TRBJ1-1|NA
TGTGCCAGCTCACTCCGACACGCCACTAACACTGAAGCTTTCTTT
CASSLRHATNTEAFF
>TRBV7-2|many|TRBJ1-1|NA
TGTGCCAGCAGCCGGACGACCGAAGAAGCTTTCTTT
CASSRTTEEAFF
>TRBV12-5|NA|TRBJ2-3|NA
TGTGCTAGTGGTTTGCCACCGGGACTAGCCCAACAGGGGGGCACAGATACGCAGTATTTT
CASGLPPGLAQQGGTDTQYF
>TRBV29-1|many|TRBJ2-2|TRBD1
TGCAGCGTACAGGGGGCCGGGGAGCTGTTTTTT
CSVQGAGELFF
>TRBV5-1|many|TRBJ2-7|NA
TGCGCCAGCAGCGGGACTCGCAACTCCTACGAGCAGTACTTC
CASSGTRNSYEQYF
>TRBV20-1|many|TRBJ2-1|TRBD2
TGCAGTGCCCCCGGGACAGCCGGGACTAGCGGGAGTAAGGATCTGTTCTTC
CSAPGTAGTSGSKDLFF
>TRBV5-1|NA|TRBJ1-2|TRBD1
TGCGCCAGCAGCCCGATACCCGGGACAGGGGGCGGTGGCTACACCTTC
CASSPIPGTGGGGYTF
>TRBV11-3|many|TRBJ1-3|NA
TGTGCCAGCAGCTTAGAATTGGGGGCCGGAAACACCATATATTTT
CASSLELGAGNTIYF
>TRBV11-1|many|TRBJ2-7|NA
TGTGCCAGCAGCTTCTCAGCCCCCCCGGAGCCCTACGAGCAGTACTTC
CASSFSAPPEPYEQYF
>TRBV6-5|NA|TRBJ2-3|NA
TGTGCCAGCAGTTACCAAGGATCAGATACGCAGTATTTT
CASSYQGSDTQYF
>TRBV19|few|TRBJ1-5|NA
TGTGCCAGTAGTCCCCAGCGGGACATAAGAGAGCCCCAGCATTTT
CASSPQRDIREPQHF
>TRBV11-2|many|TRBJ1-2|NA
TGTGCCAGCAGCTTAGTCTCGGGACCTAGGGGCGGCTACACCTTC
CASSLVSGPRGGYTF
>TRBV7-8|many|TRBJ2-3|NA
TGTGCCAGCACCCTTATTTCTAGCACAGATACGCAGTATTTT
CASTLISSTDTQYF
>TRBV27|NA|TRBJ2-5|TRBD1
TGTGCCAGCAGTTTAGGACAGGTGGGGTACCAAGAGACCCAGTACTTC
CASSLGQVGYQETQYF
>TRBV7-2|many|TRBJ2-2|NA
TGTGCCAGCAGCTTAGAGAACGGGGAGCTGTTTTTT
CASSLENGELFF
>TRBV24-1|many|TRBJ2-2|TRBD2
TGTGCCACCAGTCGTCAAGCGGGAGTTGGCACCGGGGAGCTGTTTTTT
CATSRQAGVGTGELFF
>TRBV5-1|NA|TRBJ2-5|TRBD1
TGCGCCAGCAGCATAACAGGGGTGTTGGTCGAGACCCAGTACTTC
CASSITGVLVETQYF
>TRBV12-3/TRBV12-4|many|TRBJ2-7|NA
TGTGCCAGCAGTCTCCGCCGGGGCCCGACGCACGAGCAGTACTTC
CASSLRRGPTHEQYF
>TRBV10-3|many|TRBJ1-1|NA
TGTGCCATCAGAGACGGGAAGTCAAGTACTGAAGCTTTCTTT
CAIRDGKSSTEAFF
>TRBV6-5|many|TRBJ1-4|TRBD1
TGTGCCAGCAGTTGGGGACAGACTACTAATGAAAAACTGTTTTTT
CASSWGQTTNEKLFF
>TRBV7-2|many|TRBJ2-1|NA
TGTGCCAGCAGCGTCTCCGGGACTTACAATGAGCAGTTCTTC
CASSVSGTYNEQFF
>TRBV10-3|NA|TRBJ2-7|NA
TGTGCCATCACCCCGACCGGACAGTACCGCGAGCAGTACTTC
CAITPTGQYREQYF
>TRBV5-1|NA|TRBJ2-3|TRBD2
TGCGCCAGCACTCTACTAGCGGGCGGACGCACAGATACGCAGTATTTT
CASTLLAGGRTDTQYF
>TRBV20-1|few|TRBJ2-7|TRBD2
TGCAGTGCGGGACTAGCGGGCTACGAGCAGTACTTC
CSAGLAGYEQYF
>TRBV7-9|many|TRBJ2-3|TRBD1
TGTGCCAGCAGCTTAGGGACAGGGGAGGCAGATACGCAGTATTTT
CASSLGTGEADTQYF
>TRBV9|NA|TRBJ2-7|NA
TGTGCCAGCAGCTCAGTGGACGGCTACGAGCAGTACTTC
CASSSVDGYEQYF
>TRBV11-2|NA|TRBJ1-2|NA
TGTGCCAGCAGCTTGGGGGGGGGCCAGCACACCTTC
CASSLGGGQHTF
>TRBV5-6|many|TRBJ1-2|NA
TGTGCCAGCAGCCGCGCCGGGAGCAATGGCTACACCTTC
CASSRAGSNGYTF
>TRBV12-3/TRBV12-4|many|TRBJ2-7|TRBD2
TGTGCCAGCAGTTTCGCCGGAGGTAGCGGGACCTACGAGCAGTACTTC
CASSFAGGSGTYEQYF
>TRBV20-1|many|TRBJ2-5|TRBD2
TGCAGTGCTCAGACTAGCGGGAAAGTACAAGAGACCCAGTACTTC
CSAQTSGKVQETQYF
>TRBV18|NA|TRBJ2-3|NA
TGTGCCAGCTCACCACCGAGTCGTCCCACAGATACGCAGTATTTT
CASSPPSRPTDTQYF
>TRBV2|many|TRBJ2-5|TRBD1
TGTGCCAGCAGAAACGGACAGGGGAAAGGCCAAGAGACCCAGTACTTC
CASRNGQGKGQETQYF
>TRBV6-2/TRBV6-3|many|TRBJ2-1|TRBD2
TGTGCCAGCAGACCGACTAGCGGCCATAGCTCCTACAATGAGCAGTTCTTC
CASRPTSGHSSYNEQFF
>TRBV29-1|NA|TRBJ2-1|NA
TGCAGCGGTGAAACCGGGTTAGACGAGCAGTTCTTC
CSGETGLDEQFF
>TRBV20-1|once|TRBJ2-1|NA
TGCAGTGCGCCGCGACTAGGACGGGGGGAGCAGTTCTTC
CSAPRLGRGEQFF